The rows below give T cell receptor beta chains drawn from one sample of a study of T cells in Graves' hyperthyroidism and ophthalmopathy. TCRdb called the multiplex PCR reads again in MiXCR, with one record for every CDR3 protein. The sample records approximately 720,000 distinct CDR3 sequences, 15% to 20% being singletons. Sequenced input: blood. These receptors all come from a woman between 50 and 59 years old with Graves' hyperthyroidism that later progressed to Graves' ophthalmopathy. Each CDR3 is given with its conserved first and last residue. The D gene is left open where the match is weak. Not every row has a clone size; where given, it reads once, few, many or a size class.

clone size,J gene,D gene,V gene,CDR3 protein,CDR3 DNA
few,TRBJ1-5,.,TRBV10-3,CAISADGDSNQPQHF,TGTGCCATCAGTGCCGACGGAGATAGCAATCAGCCCCAGCATTTT
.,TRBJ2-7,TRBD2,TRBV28,CASSSPTSGTYEQYF,TGTGCCAGCAGTTCCCCAACTAGCGGAACATACGAGCAGTACTTC
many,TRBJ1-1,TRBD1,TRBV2,CASTTGAGDTEAFF,TGTGCCAGCACGACAGGGGCCGGTGACACTGAAGCTTTCTTT
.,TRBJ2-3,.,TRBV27,CASSPSRAATDTQYF,TGTGCCAGCAGTCCGAGCCGGGCGGCCACAGATACGCAGTATTTT
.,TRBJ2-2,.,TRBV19,CASSIPRDGDTGELFF,TGTGCCAGTAGTATACCTCGGGACGGTGACACCGGGGAGCTGTTTTTT
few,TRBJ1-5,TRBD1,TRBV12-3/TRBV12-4,CASSLMQGEPQHF,TGTGCCAGCAGTTTAATGCAGGGGGAGCCCCAGCATTTT
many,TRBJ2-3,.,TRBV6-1,CASTAGISTDTQYF,TGTGCCAGCACCGCCGGGATCAGCACAGATACGCAGTATTTT
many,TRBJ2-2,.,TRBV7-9,CASSSSAGTGELFF,TGTGCCAGCAGCTCCTCAGCGGGTACCGGGGAGCTGTTTTTT
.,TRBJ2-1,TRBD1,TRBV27,CASSSPQGSQFF,TGTGCCAGCAGCTCACCACAGGGGTCGCAGTTCTTC
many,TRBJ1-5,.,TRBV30,CAWSVGSNQPQHF,TGTGCCTGGAGTGTTGGCAGCAATCAGCCCCAGCATTTT
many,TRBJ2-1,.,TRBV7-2,CASSLDAPLGYNEQFF,TGTGCCAGCAGCTTAGACGCACCCCTCGGGTACAATGAGCAGTTCTTC
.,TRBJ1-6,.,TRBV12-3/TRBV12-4,CASSTGRGNSPLHF,TGTGCCAGCAGTACAGGGAGGGGTAATTCACCCCTCCACTTT
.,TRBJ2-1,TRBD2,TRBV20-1,CSAAGLLAGEQFF,TGCAGTGCTGCCGGCCTACTAGCGGGTGAGCAGTTCTTC
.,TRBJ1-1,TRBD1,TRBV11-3,CASNSDRGQQNTEAFF,TGTGCCAGCAACTCAGATCGGGGACAGCAGAACACTGAAGCTTTCTTT
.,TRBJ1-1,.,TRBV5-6,CASSPAGQNTEAFF,TGTGCCAGCAGTCCGGCGGGGCAGAACACTGAAGCTTTCTTT